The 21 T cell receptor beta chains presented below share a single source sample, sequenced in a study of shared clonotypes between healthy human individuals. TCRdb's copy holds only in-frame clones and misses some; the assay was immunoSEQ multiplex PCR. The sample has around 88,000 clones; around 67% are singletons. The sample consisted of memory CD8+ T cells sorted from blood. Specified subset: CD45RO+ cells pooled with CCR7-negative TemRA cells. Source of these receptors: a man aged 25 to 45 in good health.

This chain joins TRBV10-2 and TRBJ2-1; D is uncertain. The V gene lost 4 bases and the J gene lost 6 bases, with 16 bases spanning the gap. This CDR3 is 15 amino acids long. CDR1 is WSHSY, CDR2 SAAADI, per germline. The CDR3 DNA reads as TGCGCCAGCAGTGTCGTAGCCCTAGGCTCCAATGAGCAGTTCTTC. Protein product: CASSVVALGSNEQFF.

CDR3 sequence (DNA): TGTGCCAGCAGTTCTGCTCGGGCCAGAGCCTACGAGCAGTACTTC. As protein: CASSSARARAYEQYF. The V call is TRBV7-8, the J call TRBJ2-7; D is unclear. V lost 6 bases to trimming and J lost 2 bases, with 17 bases between them. The CDR3 totals 15 residues. Germline V CDR1 and CDR2: SGHVS, FQNEAQ.

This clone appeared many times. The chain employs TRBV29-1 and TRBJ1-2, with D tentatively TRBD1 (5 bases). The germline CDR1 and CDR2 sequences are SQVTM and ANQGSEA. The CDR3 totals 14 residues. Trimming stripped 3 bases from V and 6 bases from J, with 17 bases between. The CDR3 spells CSVEEGRIIDGYTF. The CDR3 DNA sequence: TGCAGCGTTGAGGAGGGACGGATAATAGATGGCTACACCTTC.

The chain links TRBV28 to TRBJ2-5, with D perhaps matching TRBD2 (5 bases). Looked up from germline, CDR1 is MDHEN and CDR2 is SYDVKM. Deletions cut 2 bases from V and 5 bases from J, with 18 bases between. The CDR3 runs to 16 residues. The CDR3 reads CASSLLATGSGETQYF. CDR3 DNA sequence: TGTGCCAGCAGTTTACTGGCAACGGGAAGCGGTGAGACCCAGTACTTC.

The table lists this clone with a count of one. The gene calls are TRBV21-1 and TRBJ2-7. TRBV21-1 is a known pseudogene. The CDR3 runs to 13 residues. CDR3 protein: CASSKVRNYEQYF. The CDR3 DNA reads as TGTGCCAGCAGCAAAGTACGGAATTACGAGCAGTACTTC.

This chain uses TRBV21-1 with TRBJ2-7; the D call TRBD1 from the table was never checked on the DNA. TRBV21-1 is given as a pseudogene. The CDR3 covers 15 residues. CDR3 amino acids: CASSQLQDSPYEQYF. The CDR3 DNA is TGTGCCTCTTCCCAATTACAGGATAGCCCCTACGAGCAGTACTTC.

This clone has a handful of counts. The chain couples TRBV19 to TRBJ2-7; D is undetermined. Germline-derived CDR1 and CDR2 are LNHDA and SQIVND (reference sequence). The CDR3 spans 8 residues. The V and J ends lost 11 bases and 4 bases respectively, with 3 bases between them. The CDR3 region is CALYEQYF. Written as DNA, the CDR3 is TGTGCCTTATACGAGCAGTACTTC.

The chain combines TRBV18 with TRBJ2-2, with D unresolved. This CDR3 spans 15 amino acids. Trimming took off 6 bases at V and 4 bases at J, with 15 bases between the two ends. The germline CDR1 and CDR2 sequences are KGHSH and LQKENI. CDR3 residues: CASSPLDDGTGELFF. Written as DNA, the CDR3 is TGTGCCAGCTCCCCGCTAGATGACGGCACCGGGGAGCTGTTTTTT.

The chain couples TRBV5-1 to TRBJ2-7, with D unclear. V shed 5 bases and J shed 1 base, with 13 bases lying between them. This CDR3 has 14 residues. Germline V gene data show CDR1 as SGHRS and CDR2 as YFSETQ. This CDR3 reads CASSSPTPSYEQYF. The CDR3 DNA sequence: TGCGCCAGCAGTTCCCCGACACCTTCCTACGAGCAGTACTTC.

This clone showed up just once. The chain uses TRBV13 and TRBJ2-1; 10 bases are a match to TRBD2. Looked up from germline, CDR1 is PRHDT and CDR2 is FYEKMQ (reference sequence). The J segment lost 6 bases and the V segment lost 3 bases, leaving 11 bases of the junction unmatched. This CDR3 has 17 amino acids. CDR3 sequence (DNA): TGTGCCAGCAGCTTGACCCGAGCGGGAGGGCCCGTCAATGAGCAGTTCTTC. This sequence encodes CASSLTRAGGPVNEQFF.

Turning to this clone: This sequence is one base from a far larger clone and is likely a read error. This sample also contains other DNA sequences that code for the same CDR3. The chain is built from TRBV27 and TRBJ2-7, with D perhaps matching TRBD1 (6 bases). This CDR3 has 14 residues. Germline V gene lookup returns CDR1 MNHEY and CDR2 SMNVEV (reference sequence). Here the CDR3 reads CASSLKGQFYEQYF. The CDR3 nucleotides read TGCGCCAGCAGTTTAAAAGGACAGTTCTACGAGCAGTACTTC.

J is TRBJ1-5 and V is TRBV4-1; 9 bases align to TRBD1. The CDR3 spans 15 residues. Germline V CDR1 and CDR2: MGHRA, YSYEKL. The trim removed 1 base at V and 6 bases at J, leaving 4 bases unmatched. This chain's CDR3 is CASSQGGQGIQPQHF. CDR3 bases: TGCGCCAGCAGCCAAGGTGGACAGGGGATTCAGCCCCAGCATTTT.

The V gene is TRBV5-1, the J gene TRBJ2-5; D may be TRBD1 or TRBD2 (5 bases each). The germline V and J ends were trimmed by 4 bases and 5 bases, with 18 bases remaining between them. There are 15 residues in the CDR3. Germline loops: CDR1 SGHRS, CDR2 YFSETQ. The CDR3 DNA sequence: TGCGCCAGCAGCACCCTGGGGACGGGCGGGGAGACCCAGTACTTC. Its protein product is CASSTLGTGGETQYF.

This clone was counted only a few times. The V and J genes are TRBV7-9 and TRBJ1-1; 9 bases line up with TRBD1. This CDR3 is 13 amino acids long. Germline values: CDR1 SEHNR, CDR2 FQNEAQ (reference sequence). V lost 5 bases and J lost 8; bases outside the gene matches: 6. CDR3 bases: TGTGCCAGCAGCGGGGACAGGGCATTCGAAGCTTTCTTT. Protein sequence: CASSGDRAFEAFF.

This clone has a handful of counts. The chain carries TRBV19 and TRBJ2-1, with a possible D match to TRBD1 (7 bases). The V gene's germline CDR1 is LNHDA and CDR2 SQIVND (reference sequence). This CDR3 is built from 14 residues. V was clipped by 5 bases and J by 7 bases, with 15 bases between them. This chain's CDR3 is CASSGGGNRNEQFF. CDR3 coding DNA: TGTGCCAGTAGTGGAGGGGGCAACCGGAATGAGCAGTTCTTC. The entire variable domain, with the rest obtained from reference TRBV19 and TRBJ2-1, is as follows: DGGITQSPKYLFRKEGQNVTLSCEQNLNHDAMYWYRQDPGQGLRLIYYSQIVNDFQKGDIAEGYSVSREKKESFPLTVTSAQKNPTAFYLCASSGGGNRNEQFFGPGTRLTVL.

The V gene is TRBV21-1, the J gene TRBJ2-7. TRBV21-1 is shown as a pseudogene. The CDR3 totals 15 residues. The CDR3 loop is CASSRGGGGSYEQYF. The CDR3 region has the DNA TGTGCCAGCAGCAGAGGGGGCGGGGGCTCCTACGAGCAGTACTTC.

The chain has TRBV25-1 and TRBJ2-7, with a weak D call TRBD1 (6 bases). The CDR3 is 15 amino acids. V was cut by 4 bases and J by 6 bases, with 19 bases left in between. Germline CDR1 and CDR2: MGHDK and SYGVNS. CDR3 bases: TGTGCCAGCAGTGGCGGAACAGGGAAGAGGATCGAGCAGTACTTC. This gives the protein CASSGGTGKRIEQYF.

DNA for the CDR3: TGTGCCAGCAGCTGGGGGACTGCCACAGATACGCAGTATTTT. Residues: CASSWGTATDTQYF. V is TRBV5-6 and J is TRBJ2-3, with D perhaps TRBD2 (6 bases). Deletions cut 3 bases from V and 2 bases from J, with 10 bases between. The CDR3 contains 14 residues. Germline V gives CDR1 SGHDT, CDR2 YYEEEE.

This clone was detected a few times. CDR3 sequence (DNA): TGTGCCATCAGTGTCGGGAGCGGTAGCTCCTACAATGAGCAGTTCTTC. Translated: CAISVGSGSSYNEQFF. J is TRBJ2-1 and V is TRBV10-3; D might be TRBD2 (6 bases). Trimming shortened V by 4 bases and J by 0 bases, and 13 bases separated the two germline ends. This CDR3 has 16 amino acids. CDR1 is ENHRY, CDR2 SYGVKD, per germline.

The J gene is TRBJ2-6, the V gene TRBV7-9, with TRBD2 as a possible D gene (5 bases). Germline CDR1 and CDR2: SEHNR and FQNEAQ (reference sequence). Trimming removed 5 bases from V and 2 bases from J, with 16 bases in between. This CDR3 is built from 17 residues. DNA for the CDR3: TGTGCCAGCAGCCCCCCCGGGGTTCATGCTGGGGCCAACGTCCTGACTTTC. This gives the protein CASSPPGVHAGANVLTF. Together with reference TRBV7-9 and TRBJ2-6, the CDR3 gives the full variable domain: DTGVSQNPRHKITKRGQNVTFRCDPISEHNRLYWYRQTLGQGPEFLTYFQNEAQLEKSRLLSDRFSAERPKGSFSTLEIQRTEQGDSAMYLCASSPPGVHAGANVLTFGAGSRLTVL.

The CDR3 reads CASRLVGDRTNSDTQYF. CDR3 nucleotides: TGTGCAAGTCGCTTAGTAGGGGATCGGACAAACTCGGATACGCAGTATTTT. V is TRBV12-2 and J is TRBJ2-3; TRBD1 was called by the table and not checked on the DNA. TRBV12-2 is assigned pseudogene status. The CDR3 length is 17 residues.